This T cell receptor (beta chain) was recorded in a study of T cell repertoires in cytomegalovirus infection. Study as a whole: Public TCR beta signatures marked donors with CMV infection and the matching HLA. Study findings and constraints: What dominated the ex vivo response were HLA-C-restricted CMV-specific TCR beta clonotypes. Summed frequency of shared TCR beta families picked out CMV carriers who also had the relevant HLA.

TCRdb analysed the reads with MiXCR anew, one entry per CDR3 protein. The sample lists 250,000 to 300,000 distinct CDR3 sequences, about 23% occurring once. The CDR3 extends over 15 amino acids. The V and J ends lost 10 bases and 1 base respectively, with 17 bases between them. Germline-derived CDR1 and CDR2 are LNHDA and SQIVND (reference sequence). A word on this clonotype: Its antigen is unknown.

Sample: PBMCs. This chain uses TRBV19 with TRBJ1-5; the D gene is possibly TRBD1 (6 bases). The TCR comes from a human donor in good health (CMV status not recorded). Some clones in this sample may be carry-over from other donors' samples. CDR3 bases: TGTGCCACTTCTAGGGGGGGCGCGAGCAATCAGCCCCAGCATTTT. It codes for CATSRGGASNQPQHF.